A single sample gave rise to the 2 T cell receptor beta chains below, sequenced in a study of Graves' ophthalmopathy and Graves' hyperthyroidism. Transcripts of RNA were the source for amplifying TCR beta CDR3 regions. Following a first-round RT-PCR that used HTBI primers, a second-round multiplex PCR was carried out. TCRdb analysed the multiplex PCR reads with MiXCR anew, one entry per CDR3 protein. This table has hundreds of thousands of distinct CDR3 sequences, approximately 39% appearing once. Input material: peripheral blood. These receptors were taken from an adult man with Graves' ophthalmopathy.

This clonotype turned up a few times. The chain has TRBV25-1 and TRBJ2-1, with D maybe TRBD2 (6 bases). V lost 6 bases to trimming and J lost 3 bases, with 15 bases between them. The CDR3 consists of 15 residues. Per germline, CDR1 MGHDK and CDR2 SYGVNS. The CDR3, as DNA: TGTGCCAGCAGCCGGATGGCGGGGATCTACAATGAGCAGTTCTTC. This gives the protein CASSRMAGIYNEQFF.

The chain couples TRBV25-1 to TRBJ2-5, with 9 bases identical to TRBD1. The V gene end was trimmed by 8 bases and the J gene end by 5 bases; junction bases not matched to a gene: 6. This CDR3 has 13 amino acids. Germline V gene sequence: CDR1 MGHDK, CDR2 SYGVNS. CDR3 region: CASFGQGRETQYF. CDR3 DNA sequence: TGTGCCAGCTTTGGACAGGGGCGGGAGACCCAGTACTTC.